One and the same sample provided the 14 T cell receptor beta chains below, sequenced in a study of immune characterization of retroperitoneal liposarcoma. Each CDR3 protein is one row after TCRdb ran MiXCR on the PCR reads. The sample has more than 6,000 distinct CDR3 sequences, about 29% seen once; the top ten hold around a quarter. The sequenced sample was tumor tissue. These receptors were taken from a female donor with retroperitoneal liposarcoma.

By share, this clonotype ranks as medium-sized (0.01 to 0.1%). The chain uses TRBV12-3 or TRBV12-4 and TRBJ2-1, with D tentatively TRBD2 (6 bases). The DNA matches TRBJ2-7 better at its end, which makes the J call doubtful. This CDR3 comprises 14 residues. The CDR3 loop reads CASRGSGGGDEQYF. In DNA, the CDR3 is TGTGCCAGCAGGGGGTCCGGGGGAGGAGATGAGCAGTACTTC.

This clonotype occurred many times. This rearrangement joins TRBV6-6 to TRBJ1-2; a possible D gene is TRBD1 (6 bases). Trimming took off 2 bases at V and 3 bases at J, with 13 bases between the two ends. The CDR3 has 15 amino acids. Per the germline V gene, CDR1 is MNHNY and CDR2 is SVGAGI (reference sequence). This chain's CDR3 is CASSYRGRGDYGYTF. CDR3 DNA: TGTGCCAGCAGTTACCGTGGCAGGGGAGACTATGGCTACACCTTC.

This chain connects TRBV27 to TRBJ2-7, with 8 bases matching TRBD2. Looked up from germline, CDR1 is MNHEY and CDR2 is SMNVEV (reference sequence). The J segment lost 1 base and the V segment lost 3 bases, leaving 2 bases of the junction unmatched. The CDR3 sequence is 14 residues long. In nucleotides, the CDR3 is TGTGCCAGCAGTTTCGGGGGGGGTTCCTACGAGCAGTACTTC. Translated: CASSFGGGSYEQYF.

This clonotype was picked up a small number of times. The V call is TRBV7-6, the J call TRBJ2-5, with 7 bases lining up with TRBD1. Germline V gene sequence: CDR1 SGHVS, CDR2 FNYEAQ. This CDR3 spans 16 amino acids. Germline trimming cut 5 bases from V and 11 bases from J; bases unmatched to any gene: 20. CDR3 amino acids: CASSARRDSSYNEQYF. The CDR3 bases are TGTGCCAGCAGCGCCCGCCGGGACAGCTCCTACAATGAGCAGTACTTC. Complete variable domain (other parts from reference TRBV7-6 and TRBJ2-5): GAGVSQSPRYKVTKRGQDVALRCDPISGHVSLYWYRQALGQGPEFLTYFNYEAQQDKSGLPNDRFSAERPEGSISTLTIQRTEQRDSAMYRCASSARRDSSYNEQYFGPGTRLLVL.

The V call is TRBV30, the J call TRBJ2-2; TRBD2 matches at 11 bases. The CDR3 extends over 15 amino acids. V lost 3 bases, J lost 4 bases, and 4 bases stayed unmatched. Germline V gene data show CDR1 as GTSNPN and CDR2 as SVGIG (reference sequence). CDR3 DNA sequence: TGTGCCTGGAGGTTAGCGGGAGGGCCCACCGGGGAGCTGTTTTTT. This codes for CAWRLAGGPTGELFF.

By share, this clonotype counts as medium-sized. Given a much more abundant clone one base away, this may be a read error. V usage is TRBV6-1 and J usage is TRBJ2-1; 8 nucleotides align to TRBD2. CDR1 is MNHNS, CDR2 SASEGT, per germline. The CDR3 sequence is 14 residues long. The V gene end was trimmed by 6 bases and the J gene end by 13 bases; junction bases not matched to a gene: 14. CDR3 loop: CASRISGGVGTQFF. In nucleotides, the CDR3 is TGTGCCAGCAGAATTTCGGGGGGGGTGGGGACCCAGTTCTTC.

A note on this clonotype: This could be a read error, since a much larger clone is one nucleotide away. The gene calls are TRBV4-1 and TRBJ2-1, with 10 bases aligning to TRBD2. The J call may be wrong; the DNA end is better matched by TRBJ2-5. Germline V CDR1 and CDR2: MGHRA, YSYEKL. The CDR3 extends over 16 amino acids. CDR3 loop: CASSLGTSESWETQYF. The CDR3 DNA is TGCGCCAGCAGCCTCGGGACTAGCGAGAGTTGGGAGACCCAGTACTTC.

This chain connects TRBV12-3 or TRBV12-4 to TRBJ1-1; D gene ambiguous. V lost 8 bases and J lost 7, with 14 bases in between. The CDR3 covers 12 residues. The CDR3 loop is CASGRGPSEAFF. The CDR3 nucleotides read TGTGCCAGCGGCCGTGGACCAAGTGAAGCTTTCTTT.

This clonotype appeared a few times. The chain joins TRBV6-1 to TRBJ2-7, with unresolved D. From germline, CDR1 is MNHNS and CDR2 SASEGT. V was clipped by 1 base and J by 3 bases, with 13 bases between them. The CDR3 totals 15 residues. In DNA, the CDR3 is TGTGCCAGCAGTGAAGGCAGTGCCCACTACTACGAGCAGTACTTC. Translation: CASSEGSAHYYEQYF.

This clonotype occurred a few times. The chain links TRBV11-3 to TRBJ1-4, with no clear D. CDR3 length: 17 amino acids. Germline lookup yields CDR1 SGHNT and CDR2 YENEEA. Trimming removed 1 base from V and 0 bases from J, with 12 bases in between. CDR3 sequence reads: CASSLGRAVATNEKLFF. In DNA, the CDR3 is TGTGCCAGCAGCTTAGGGCGGGCGGTAGCAACTAATGAAAAACTGTTTTTT.

The chain employs TRBV12-3 or TRBV12-4 and TRBJ2-5; maybe TRBD2 (5 bases). The CDR3 extends over 14 amino acids. Trimming pared 3 bases from V and 1 base from J, leaving 9 bases between. The DNA of the CDR3 is TGTGCCAGCAGTTTGAGGGTCCTCCAAGAGACCCAGTACTTC. Translating it yields CASSLRVLQETQYF.

This clonotype was seen more than once but under ten times. The junction departs from the called germline gene at one end, perhaps through a read error. V usage is TRBV6-1 and J usage is TRBJ2-1; 7 bases are shared with TRBD2. This CDR3 is built from 14 residues. Germline V gene lookup returns CDR1 MNHNS and CDR2 SASEGT. CDR3 amino acids: CASSEALSSGTPYF. DNA for the CDR3: TGTGCCAGCAGTGAAGCTTTGTCCAGCGGGACTCCGTACTTC.

Details on this clonotype: No conserved phenylalanine or tryptophan ends this CDR3, so it is likely a read error. This CDR3 is CASSSGEPTGELFL. The CDR3 bases are TGTGCCAGCAGCTCCGGGGAGCCCACCGGGGAGCTGTTTCTT. V usage is TRBV6-1 and J usage is TRBJ2-2; D might be TRBD2 (5 bases). CDR1 and CDR2 from the germline V gene are MNHNS and SASEGT. The CDR3 runs to 14 residues. The germline V and J ends were trimmed by 6 bases and 4 bases, with 12 bases remaining between them.

V gene TRBV27 combines with J gene TRBJ2-1, with TRBD2 matching 7 bases. The CDR3 length is 15 residues. The germline gives CDR1 MNHEY, CDR2 SMNVEV (reference sequence). V shed 3 bases, J shed 0 bases, and the junction held 2 bases outside the gene matches. CDR3 protein: CASSLAGASYNEQFF. In DNA, the CDR3 is TGTGCCAGCAGTTTGGCGGGAGCCTCCTACAATGAGCAGTTCTTC.